These 13 T cell receptor beta chains came from one sample sequenced in a study of CD8+ T cells in alopecia areata. cDNA prepared by RNA extraction and subsequent reverse transcription served as the template for sequencing. Produced via immunoSEQ multiplex PCR; TCRdb's table is partial and in-frame only. The profile shows 150,000 to 200,000 clones, 50% to 70% of them singletons. The sample was CD4+ T cells sorted from blood, taken at week 0. The receptors stem from a human donor with alopecia areata.

The rearrangement joins TRBV19 to TRBJ2-2; D remains unclear. CDR3 length: 12 amino acids. In germline, CDR1 is LNHDA, CDR2 SQIVND (reference sequence). Between the trimmed V and J ends, which lost 10 bases and 6 bases, there was a span of 12 bases. The CDR3 spells CATSFLAGELFF. The CDR3 nucleotides read TGTGCCACCTCTTTTCTCGCCGGGGAGCTGTTTTTT. Full variable domain (remainder filled in from reference TRBV19 and TRBJ2-2): DGGITQSPKYLFRKEGQNVTLSCEQNLNHDAMYWYRQDPGQGLRLIYYSQIVNDFQKGDIAEGYSVSREKKESFPLTVTSAQKNPTAFYLCATSFLAGELFFGEGSRLTVL.

The chain links TRBV7-9 to TRBJ1-1, with TRBD1 identical over 8 bases. This CDR3 has 14 amino acids. With 5 bases clipped from V and 0 bases from J, the junction kept 2 bases outside the gene matches. Germline V lookup: CDR1 SEHNR, CDR2 FQNEAQ (reference sequence). The chain's CDR3 is CASSPQGVNTEAFF. Written as DNA, the CDR3 is TGTGCCAGCAGCCCACAGGGGGTGAACACTGAAGCTTTCTTT.

This clone occurred a few times. The chain has TRBV21-1 and TRBJ2-1; TRBD1 is taken as the D call from the table, unchecked against the DNA. TRBV21-1 is a pseudogene. This CDR3 has 16 residues. CDR3 sequence reads: CASSKRGKQGPDEQFF. The CDR3 DNA sequence: TGTGCCAGCAGCAAAAGGGGGAAACAGGGTCCCGATGAGCAGTTCTTC.

The chain is built from TRBV18 and TRBJ1-2; 7 nucleotides align to TRBD1. CDR1 and CDR2 from the germline V gene are KGHSH and LQKENI. This CDR3 region has 14 residues. Trimming removed 5 bases from V and 5 bases from J; junction bases left unmatched: 8. In nucleotides, the CDR3 is TGTGCCAGCTCATCGGCAGGGGGGAATTATGGCTACACCTTC. Protein sequence: CASSSAGGNYGYTF.

This clone was picked up a small number of times. The rearrangement uses TRBV20-1 and TRBJ1-2; D perhaps matches TRBD1 (6 bases). The V and J ends lost 5 bases and 7 bases respectively, with 11 bases between them. From germline, CDR1 is DFQATT and CDR2 SNEGSKA (reference sequence). The CDR3 sequence is 11 residues long. The CDR3 loop reads CSARGHGGYTF. The CDR3 DNA reads TGCAGTGCTCGGGGACATGGTGGCTACACCTTC.

This clone was recorded only once. The V gene is TRBV27, the J gene TRBJ2-1, with 10 bases fitting TRBD1. V lost 6 bases, J lost 3 bases, and 5 bases stayed unmatched. The CDR3 is 15 amino acids. Germline CDR1 is MNHEY and CDR2 is SMNVEV (reference sequence). CDR3 coding DNA: TGTGCCAGCAGAAGGGACAGGGGAAGCTACAATGAGCAGTTCTTC. This encodes CASRRDRGSYNEQFF.

The genes are TRBV28 and TRBJ2-7, with 9 positions matching TRBD1. CDR3 length: 15 amino acids. Trimming at V came to 1 base and at J to 5 bases, leaving 6 bases not matched to a gene. Germline loops: CDR1 MDHEN, CDR2 SYDVKM. CDR3 region: CASSLYGQGKDEQYF. Here the CDR3 DNA reads TGTGCCAGCAGTTTATACGGACAGGGGAAGGACGAGCAGTACTTC.

The chain recombines TRBV7-2 with TRBJ1-2; D not certain. Between the trimmed V and J ends, which lost 8 bases and 6 bases, there was a span of 16 bases. Germline values: CDR1 SGHTA, CDR2 FQGNSA. This CDR3 spans 13 amino acids. The CDR3 sequence is CASQKRQIDGYTF. The CDR3 DNA sequence: TGTGCCAGCCAAAAACGTCAGATAGATGGCTACACCTTC.

The rearrangement uses TRBV6-5 and TRBJ2-2; no reliable D call. The CDR3 spans 13 residues. Trimming left V 7 bases short and J 0 bases short, with 6 bases between. Germline CDR1 and CDR2: MNHEY and SVGAGI. The CDR3 nucleotides read TGTGCCAGCAATTTGGCGAACACCGGGGAGCTGTTTTTT. Residues: CASNLANTGELFF.

CDR3 sequence: CASSYAGFNYGYTF. In DNA form, the CDR3 reads TGTGCCAGCAGTTACGCGGGGTTCAACTATGGCTACACCTTC. The chain links TRBV6-5 to TRBJ1-2; no clear D gene. With 2 bases removed from V and 2 bases from J, the gap between germline ends came to 9 bases. Germline V gives CDR1 MNHEY, CDR2 SVGAGI. This CDR3 spans 14 amino acids.

This clone was counted many times. The genes are TRBV11-2 and TRBJ2-7; D remains unclear. This CDR3 is built from 12 residues. Germline lookup yields CDR1 SGHAT and CDR2 FQNNGV. V lost 5 bases and J 3 bases, leaving 8 bases between the germline ends. The CDR3 DNA reads TGTGCCAGCAGCCCCTCAGGCTACGAGCAGTACTTC. Its protein product is CASSPSGYEQYF.

This clone showed up just a few times. This chain links TRBV11-3 with TRBJ2-5; possibly TRBD1 for D (6 bases). V was trimmed by 8 bases and J by 5 bases, leaving 12 bases between them. Germline V lookup: CDR1 SGHNT, CDR2 YENEEA. CDR3 length equals 12 residues. Here the CDR3 reads CASGRGRETQYF. The DNA for the CDR3 is TGTGCCAGCGGCAGGGGAAGGGAGACCCAGTACTTC.

This clone was counted a single time. For the CDR3, the DNA is TGCAGCACTGGAGGGGCTGGGAGGTTCGGTGAAGCTTTCTTT. Its translation: CSTGGAGRFGEAFF. The V and J genes are TRBV29-1 and TRBJ1-1, with a tentative D call TRBD1 (5 bases). This CDR3 is built from 14 residues. Per the germline V gene, CDR1 is SQVTM and CDR2 is ANQGSEA. V was pared by 8 bases and J by 7 bases, with 23 bases between.